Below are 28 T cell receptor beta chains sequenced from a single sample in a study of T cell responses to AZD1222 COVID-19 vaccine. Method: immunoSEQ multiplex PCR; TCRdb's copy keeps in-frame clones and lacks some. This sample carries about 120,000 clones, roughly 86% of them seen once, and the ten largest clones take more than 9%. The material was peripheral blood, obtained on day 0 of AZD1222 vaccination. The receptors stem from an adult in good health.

CDR3: CASSKGANTEAFF. DNA of the CDR3: TGTGCCAGCAGCAAGGGGGCGAACACTGAAGCTTTCTTT. This rearrangement joins TRBV21-1 to TRBJ1-1; the table's TRBD1 call for D was not verified on the DNA. TRBV21-1 is reported as a pseudogene. The length of the CDR3 is 13 residues.

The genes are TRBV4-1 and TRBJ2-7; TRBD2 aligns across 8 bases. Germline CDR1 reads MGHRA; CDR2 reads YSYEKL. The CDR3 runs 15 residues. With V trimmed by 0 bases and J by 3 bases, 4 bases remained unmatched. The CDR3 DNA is TGCGCCAGCAGCCAAGAATCAGCGGGGGACTACGAGCAGTACTTC. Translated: CASSQESAGDYEQYF.

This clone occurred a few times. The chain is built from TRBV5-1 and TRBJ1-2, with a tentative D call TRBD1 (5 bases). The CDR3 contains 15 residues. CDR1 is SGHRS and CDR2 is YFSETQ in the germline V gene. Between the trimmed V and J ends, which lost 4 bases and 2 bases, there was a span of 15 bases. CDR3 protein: CASSIGGTGNYGYTF. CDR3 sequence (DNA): TGCGCCAGCAGCATCGGGGGAACGGGGAACTATGGCTACACCTTC.

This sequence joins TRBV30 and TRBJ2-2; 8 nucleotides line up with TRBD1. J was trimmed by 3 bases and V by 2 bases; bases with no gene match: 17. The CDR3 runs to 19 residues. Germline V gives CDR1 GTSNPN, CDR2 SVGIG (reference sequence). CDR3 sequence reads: CAWSPLILNRGLDTGELFF. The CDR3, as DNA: TGTGCCTGGAGTCCCCTCATTCTAAACAGGGGGTTGGACACCGGGGAGCTGTTTTTT. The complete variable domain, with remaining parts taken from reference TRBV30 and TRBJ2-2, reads SQTIHQWPATLVQPVGSPLSLECTVEGTSNPNLYWYRQAAGRGLQLLFYSVGIGQISSEVPQNLSASRPQDRQFILSSKKLLLSDSGFYLCAWSPLILNRGLDTGELFFGEGSRLTVL.

The CDR3 nucleotides read TGTGCCAGCAGTGAAAGGGCAGGGGGATTTGGGCCCCAGCATTTT. It encodes CASSERAGGFGPQHF. This chain connects TRBV6-1 to TRBJ1-5, with 7 nucleotides matching TRBD1. Trimming took 2 bases from V and 9 from J; bases not matched to a gene: 10. The CDR3 runs 15 residues. In germline, CDR1 is MNHNS, CDR2 SASEGT.

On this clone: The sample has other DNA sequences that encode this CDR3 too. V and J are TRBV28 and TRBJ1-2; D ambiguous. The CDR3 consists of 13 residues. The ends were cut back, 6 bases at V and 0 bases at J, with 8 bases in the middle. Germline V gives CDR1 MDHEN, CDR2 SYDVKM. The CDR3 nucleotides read TGTGCCAGCAGGCCTCTAGCTAACTATGGCTACACCTTC. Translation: CASRPLANYGYTF.

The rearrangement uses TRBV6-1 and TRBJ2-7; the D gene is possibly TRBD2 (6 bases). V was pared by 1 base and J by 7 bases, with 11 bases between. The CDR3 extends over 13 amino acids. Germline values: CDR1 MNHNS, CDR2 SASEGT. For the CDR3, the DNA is TGTGCCAGCAGTGAAGAACGGGGGAATGAGCAGTACTTC. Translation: CASSEERGNEQYF.

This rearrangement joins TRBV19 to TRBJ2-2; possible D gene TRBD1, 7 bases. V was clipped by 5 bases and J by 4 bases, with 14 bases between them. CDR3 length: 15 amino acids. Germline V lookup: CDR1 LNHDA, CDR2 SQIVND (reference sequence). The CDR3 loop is CASSARGRGTGELFF. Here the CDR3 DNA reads TGTGCCAGTAGTGCAAGGGGGCGGGGCACCGGGGAGCTGTTTTTT.

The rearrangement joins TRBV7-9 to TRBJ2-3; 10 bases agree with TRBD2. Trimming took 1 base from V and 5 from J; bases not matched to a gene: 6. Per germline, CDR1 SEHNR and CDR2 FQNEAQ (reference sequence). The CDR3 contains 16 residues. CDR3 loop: CASSLGERGGVDTQYF. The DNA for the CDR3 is TGTGCCAGCAGCTTAGGCGAGCGGGGGGGCGTAGATACGCAGTATTTT.

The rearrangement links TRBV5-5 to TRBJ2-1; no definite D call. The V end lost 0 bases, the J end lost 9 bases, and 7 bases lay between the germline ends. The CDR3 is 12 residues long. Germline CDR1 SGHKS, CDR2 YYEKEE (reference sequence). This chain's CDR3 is CASSLVWGEQFF. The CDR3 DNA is TGTGCCAGCAGCTTGGTCTGGGGTGAGCAGTTCTTC.

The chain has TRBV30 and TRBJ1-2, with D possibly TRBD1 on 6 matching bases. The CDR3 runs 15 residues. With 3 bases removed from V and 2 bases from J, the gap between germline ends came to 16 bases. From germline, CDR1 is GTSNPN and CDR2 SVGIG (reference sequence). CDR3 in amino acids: CAWSAQGLANYGYTF. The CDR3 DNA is TGTGCCTGGAGCGCACAGGGACTTGCGAACTATGGCTACACCTTC.

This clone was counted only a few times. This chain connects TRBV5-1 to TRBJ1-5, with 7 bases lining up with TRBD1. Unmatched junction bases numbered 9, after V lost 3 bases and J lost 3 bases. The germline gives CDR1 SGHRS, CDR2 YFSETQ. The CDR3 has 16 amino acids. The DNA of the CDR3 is TGCGCCAGCAGCTCCGAGACAGGGTGGGACAATCAGCCCCAGCATTTT. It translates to CASSSETGWDNQPQHF.

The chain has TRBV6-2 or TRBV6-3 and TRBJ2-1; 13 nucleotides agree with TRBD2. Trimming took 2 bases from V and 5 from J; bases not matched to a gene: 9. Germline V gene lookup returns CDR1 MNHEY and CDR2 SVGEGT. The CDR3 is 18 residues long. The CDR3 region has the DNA TGTGCCAGCAGTTACCCCCACTACGGACTAGCGGGGGACAATGAGCAGTTCTTC. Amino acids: CASSYPHYGLAGDNEQFF.

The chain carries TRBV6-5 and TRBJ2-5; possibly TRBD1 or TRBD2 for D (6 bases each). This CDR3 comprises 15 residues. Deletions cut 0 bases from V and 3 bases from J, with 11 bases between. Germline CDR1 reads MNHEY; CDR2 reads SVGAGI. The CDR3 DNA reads TGTGCCAGCAGTTACTCGTGGGGGGCGGAAGAGACCCAGTACTTC. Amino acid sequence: CASSYSWGAEETQYF.

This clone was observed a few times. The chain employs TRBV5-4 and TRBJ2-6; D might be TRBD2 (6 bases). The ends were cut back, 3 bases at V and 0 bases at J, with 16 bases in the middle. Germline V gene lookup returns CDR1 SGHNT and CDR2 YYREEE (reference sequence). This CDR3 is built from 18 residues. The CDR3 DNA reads TGTGCCAGCAGCTCCGGGAGTGTTGGGACCTCTGGGGCCAACGTCCTGACTTTC. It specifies CASSSGSVGTSGANVLTF.

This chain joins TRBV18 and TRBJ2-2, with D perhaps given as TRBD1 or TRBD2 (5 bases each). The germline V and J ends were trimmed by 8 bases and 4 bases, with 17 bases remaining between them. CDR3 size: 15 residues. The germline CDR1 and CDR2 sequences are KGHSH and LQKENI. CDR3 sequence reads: CASQGKGTFTGELFF. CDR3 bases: TGTGCCAGCCAAGGAAAGGGGACCTTCACCGGGGAGCTGTTTTTT.

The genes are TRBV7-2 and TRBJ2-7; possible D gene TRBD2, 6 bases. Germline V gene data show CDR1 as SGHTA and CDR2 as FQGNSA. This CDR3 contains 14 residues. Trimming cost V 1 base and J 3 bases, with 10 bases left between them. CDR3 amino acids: CASSLVPAGYEQYF. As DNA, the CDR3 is TGTGCCAGCAGCTTAGTCCCAGCGGGCTACGAGCAGTACTTC.

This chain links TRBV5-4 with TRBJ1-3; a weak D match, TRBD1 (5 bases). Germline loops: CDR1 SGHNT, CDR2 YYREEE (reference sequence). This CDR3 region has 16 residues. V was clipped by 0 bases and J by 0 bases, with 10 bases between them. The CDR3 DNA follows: TGTGCCAGCAGCTTGGGGACACCAAGCTCTGGAAACACCATATATTTT. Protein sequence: CASSLGTPSSGNTIYF.

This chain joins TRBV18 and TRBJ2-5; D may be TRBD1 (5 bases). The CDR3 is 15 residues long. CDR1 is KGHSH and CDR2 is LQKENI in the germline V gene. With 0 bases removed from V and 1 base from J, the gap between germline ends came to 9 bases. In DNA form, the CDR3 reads TGTGCCAGCTCACCACCGGGGCGTCTCCAAGAGACCCAGTACTTC. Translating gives CASSPPGRLQETQYF.

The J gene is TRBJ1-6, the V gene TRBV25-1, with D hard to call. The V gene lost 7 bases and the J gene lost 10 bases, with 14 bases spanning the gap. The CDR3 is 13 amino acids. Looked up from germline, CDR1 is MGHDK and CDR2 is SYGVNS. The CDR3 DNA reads TGTGCCAGCAAGTTTAGGACGGGGTCACCCCTCCACTTT. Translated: CASKFRTGSPLHF.

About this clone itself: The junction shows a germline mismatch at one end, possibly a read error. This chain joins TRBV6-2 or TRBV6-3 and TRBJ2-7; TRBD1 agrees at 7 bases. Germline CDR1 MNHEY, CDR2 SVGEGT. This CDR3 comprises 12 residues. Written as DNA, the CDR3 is TGTGCCAGCAGTTACCGAGACAGGGTGAAGGACTTC. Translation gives CASSYRDRVKDF.

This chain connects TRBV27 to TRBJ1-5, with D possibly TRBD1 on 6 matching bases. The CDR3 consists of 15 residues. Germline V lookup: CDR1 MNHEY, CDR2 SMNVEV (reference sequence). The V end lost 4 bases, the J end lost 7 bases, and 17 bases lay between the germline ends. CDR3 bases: TGTGCCAGCAGTTACCTGGGGGCCCCCAGGCAGCCCCAGCATTTT. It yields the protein CASSYLGAPRQPQHF.

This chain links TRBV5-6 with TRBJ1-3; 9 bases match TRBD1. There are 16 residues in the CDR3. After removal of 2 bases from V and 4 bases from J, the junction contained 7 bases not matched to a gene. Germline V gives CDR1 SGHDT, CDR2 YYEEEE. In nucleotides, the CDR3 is TGTGCCAGCAGCTTTACAGGGGGCGCGGGAGGAAACACCATATATTTT. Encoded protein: CASSFTGGAGGNTIYF. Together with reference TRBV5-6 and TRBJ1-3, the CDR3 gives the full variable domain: DAGVTQSPTHLIKTRGQQVTLRCSPKSGHDTVSWYQQALGQGPQFIFQYYEEEERQRGNFPDRFSGHQFPNYSSELNVNALLLGDSALYLCASSFTGGAGGNTIYFGEGSWLTVV.

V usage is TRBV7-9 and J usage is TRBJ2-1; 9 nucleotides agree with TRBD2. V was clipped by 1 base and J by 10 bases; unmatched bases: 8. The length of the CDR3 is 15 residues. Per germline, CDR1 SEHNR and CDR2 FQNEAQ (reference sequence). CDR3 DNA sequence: TGTGCCAGCAGCTTAGTAGGCATGCGGGGGGGCGAGCAGTTCTTC. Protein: CASSLVGMRGGEQFF.

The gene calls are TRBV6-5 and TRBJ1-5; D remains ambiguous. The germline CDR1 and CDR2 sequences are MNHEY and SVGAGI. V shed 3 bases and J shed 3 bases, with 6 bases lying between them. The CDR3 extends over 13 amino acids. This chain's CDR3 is CASSYQANQPQHF. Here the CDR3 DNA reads TGTGCCAGCAGTTATCAGGCCAATCAGCCCCAGCATTTT.

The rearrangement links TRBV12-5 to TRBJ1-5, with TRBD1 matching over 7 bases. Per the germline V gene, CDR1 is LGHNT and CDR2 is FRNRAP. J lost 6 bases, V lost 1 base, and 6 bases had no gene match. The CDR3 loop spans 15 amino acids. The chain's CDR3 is CASGLADRVGQPQHF. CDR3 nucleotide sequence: TGTGCTAGTGGTTTGGCCGACAGGGTCGGTCAGCCCCAGCATTTT.

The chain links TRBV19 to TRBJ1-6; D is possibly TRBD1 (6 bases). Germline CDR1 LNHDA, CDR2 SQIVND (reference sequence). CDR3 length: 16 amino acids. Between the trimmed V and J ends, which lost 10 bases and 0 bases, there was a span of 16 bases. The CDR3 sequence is CAIHHRASSYNSPLHF. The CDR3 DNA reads TGTGCCATCCACCACAGGGCAAGCTCCTATAATTCACCCCTCCACTTT. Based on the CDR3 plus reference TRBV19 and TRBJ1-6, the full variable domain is DGGITQSPKYLFRKEGQNVTLSCEQNLNHDAMYWYRQDPGQGLRLIYYSQIVNDFQKGDIAEGYSVSREKKESFPLTVTSAQKNPTAFYLCAIHHRASSYNSPLHFGNGTRLTVT.

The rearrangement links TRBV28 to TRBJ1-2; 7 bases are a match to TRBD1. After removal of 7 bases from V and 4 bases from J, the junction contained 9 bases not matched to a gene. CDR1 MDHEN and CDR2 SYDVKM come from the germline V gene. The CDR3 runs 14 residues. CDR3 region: CASKPTGNFYGYTF. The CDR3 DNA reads TGTGCCAGCAAACCGACAGGGAATTTCTATGGCTACACCTTC.